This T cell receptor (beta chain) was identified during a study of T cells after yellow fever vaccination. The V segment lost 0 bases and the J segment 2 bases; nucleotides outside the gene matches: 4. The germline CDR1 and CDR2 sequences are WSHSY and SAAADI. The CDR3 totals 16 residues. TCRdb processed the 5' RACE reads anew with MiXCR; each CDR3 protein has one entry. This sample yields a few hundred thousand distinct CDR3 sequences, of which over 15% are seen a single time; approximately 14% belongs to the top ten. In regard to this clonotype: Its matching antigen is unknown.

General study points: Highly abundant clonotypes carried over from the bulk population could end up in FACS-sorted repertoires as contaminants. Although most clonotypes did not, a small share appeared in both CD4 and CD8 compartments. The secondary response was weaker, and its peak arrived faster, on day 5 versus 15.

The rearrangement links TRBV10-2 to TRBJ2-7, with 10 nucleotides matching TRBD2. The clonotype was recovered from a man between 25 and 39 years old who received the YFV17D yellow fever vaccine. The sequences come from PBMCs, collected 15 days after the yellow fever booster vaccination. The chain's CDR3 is CASSESPSGGTYEQYF. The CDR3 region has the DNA TGCGCCAGCAGTGAGTCCCCTAGCGGGGGAACCTACGAGCAGTACTTC.